Presented here are 27 T cell receptor beta chains from one specimen sequenced in a study of control samples from healthy donors and cancer patients. Method: immunoSEQ multiplex PCR; TCRdb's copy keeps in-frame clones and lacks some. The sample holds more than 95,000 clones; 85% to 95% are singletons and the top ten take over 8%. Specimen: blood. Receptors originate from a man between 18 and 35 years old in good health.

In its sample, this clone was seen once. The CDR3 DNA reads as TGTGCCAGCAGCCGGGACAGGGGGTTGACTGAAGCTTTCTTT. This codes for CASSRDRGLTEAFF. This chain links TRBV7-8 with TRBJ1-1, with 11 nucleotides matching TRBD1. The CDR3 extends over 14 amino acids. Losses at the gene ends were 5 bases for V and 5 bases for J; bases not matched to a gene: 4. In germline, CDR1 is SGHVS, CDR2 FQNEAQ.

The rearrangement links TRBV13 to TRBJ1-1; D is perhaps TRBD1 (5 bases). The germline V gene has CDR1 PRHDT and CDR2 FYEKMQ (reference sequence). The germline V and J ends were trimmed by 5 bases and 1 base, with 8 bases remaining between them. The CDR3 covers 13 residues. For the CDR3, the DNA is TGTGCCAGCAGCCCCCAGGGGAACACTGAAGCTTTCTTT. Translated: CASSPQGNTEAFF.

V is TRBV7-9 and J is TRBJ1-5; D remains unclear. Germline V lookup: CDR1 SEHNR, CDR2 FQNEAQ (reference sequence). Trimming took off 2 bases at V and 1 base at J, with 6 bases between the two ends. The CDR3 consists of 14 residues. CDR3 region: CASSLTASNQPQHF. The CDR3 nucleotides read TGTGCCAGCAGCTTAACAGCGAGCAATCAGCCCCAGCATTTT.

This clone was detected only once. V usage is TRBV2 and J usage is TRBJ1-2; no reliable D call. The CDR3 spans 13 residues. Trimming cost V 0 bases and J 4 bases, with 6 bases left between them. Germline lookup yields CDR1 SNHLY and CDR2 FYNNEI. CDR3: CASSEARPYGYTF. CDR3 sequence (DNA): TGTGCCAGCAGTGAAGCGCGCCCCTATGGCTACACCTTC. The variable domain in full, completed from reference TRBV2 and TRBJ1-2, reads EPEVTQTPSHQVTQMGQEVILRCVPISNHLYFYWYRQILGQKVEFLVSFYNNEISEKSEIFDDQFSVERPDGSNFTLKIRSTKLEDSAMYFCASSEARPYGYTFGSGTRLTVV.

This clone has a handful of counts. The V gene is TRBV19, the J gene TRBJ1-5, with D possibly TRBD1 on 5 matching bases. The CDR3 totals 14 residues. CDR1 LNHDA and CDR2 SQIVND come from the germline V gene (reference sequence). Trimming took 7 bases from V and 3 from J, leaving 13 bases between them. CDR3 in DNA: TGTGCCAGTAATGGGGCGAAGATCAATCAGCCCCAGCATTTT. Encoded protein: CASNGAKINQPQHF.

The genes are TRBV4-1 and TRBJ2-1, with D tentatively TRBD2 (6 bases). Germline V gene sequence: CDR1 MGHRA, CDR2 YSYEKL. CDR3 size: 16 residues. The V end lost 4 bases, the J end lost 8 bases, and 21 bases lay between the germline ends. For the CDR3, the DNA is TGCGCCAGCAGCCCGAGAAGTAGACTAGATTTCTATGAGCAGTTCTTC. Translating it yields CASSPRSRLDFYEQFF.

J is TRBJ2-7 and V is TRBV2, with 14 bases identical to TRBD2. Germline CDR1 SNHLY, CDR2 FYNNEI. The CDR3 consists of 15 residues. The junction had 3 bases not matched to a gene; V was cut back by 7 bases and J by 1 base. CDR3: CASTRTSGRSYEQYF. CDR3 in DNA: TGTGCCAGCACTCGGACTAGCGGGAGGTCCTACGAGCAGTACTTC.

V usage is TRBV6-1 and J usage is TRBJ1-5; possibly TRBD1 for D (5 bases). There are 15 residues in the CDR3. Trimming took off 0 bases at V and 6 bases at J, with 12 bases between the two ends. CDR1 and CDR2 (germline): MNHNS, SASEGT. As DNA, the CDR3 is TGTGCCAGCAGTGAAGCTAACGAGGGGAGTCAGCCCCAGCATTTT. Translating gives CASSEANEGSQPQHF.

The chain is built from TRBV12-3 or TRBV12-4 and TRBJ2-7, with 8 nucleotides matching TRBD2. This CDR3 has 12 amino acids. Losses at the gene ends were 8 bases for V and 4 bases for J; bases not matched to a gene: 4. In nucleotides, the CDR3 is TGTGCCAGCCGGGAGGGGATGTACGAGCAGTACTTC. It specifies CASREGMYEQYF.

V is TRBV7-9 and J is TRBJ1-4, with D possibly being TRBD1 (5 bases). The CDR3 has 14 amino acids. CDR1 is SEHNR and CDR2 is FQNEAQ in the germline V gene (reference sequence). V was clipped by 1 base and J by 10 bases, with 13 bases between them. The CDR3 protein is CASSLEGRRGKLFF. The CDR3 nucleotides read TGTGCCAGCAGCTTAGAGGGCCGGAGGGGAAAACTGTTTTTT.

V is TRBV10-1 and J is TRBJ2-6; D is uncertain. Germline loops: CDR1 WNHNN, CDR2 SYGVQD (reference sequence). This CDR3 is built from 16 residues. V lost 4 bases to trimming and J lost 1 base, with 11 bases between them. The CDR3 region has the DNA TGCGCCAGCAGTGGAATGGACGGGTCTGGGGCCAACGTCCTGACTTTC. The encoded protein is CASSGMDGSGANVLTF.

The J gene is TRBJ1-1, the V gene TRBV6-5, with D perhaps matching TRBD1 (6 bases). The CDR3 totals 15 residues. V lost 7 bases and J lost 3, with 18 bases in between. Per germline, CDR1 MNHEY and CDR2 SVGAGI. CDR3 in amino acids: CASIRSGAGDTEAFF. The CDR3 region has the DNA TGTGCCAGCATTCGTTCGGGGGCGGGAGACACTGAAGCTTTCTTT.

This clone was recorded only once. The rearrangement uses TRBV6-5 and TRBJ2-1; 8 bases agree with TRBD1. The CDR3 runs 15 residues. Germline CDR1 MNHEY, CDR2 SVGAGI. V dropped 1 base and J dropped 7; count of bases not matched to a gene: 6. The CDR3 region is CASSYLDRASNEQFF. DNA of the CDR3: TGTGCCAGCAGTTACTTGGACAGGGCGAGTAATGAGCAGTTCTTC.

V usage is TRBV4-1 and J usage is TRBJ1-4; 9 bases align to TRBD1. The CDR3 is 15 residues long. J lost 4 bases, V lost 4 bases, and 4 bases had no gene match. Looked up from germline, CDR1 is MGHRA and CDR2 is YSYEKL. The chain's CDR3 is CASSLGDRDNEKLFF. CDR3 sequence (DNA): TGCGCCAGCAGCCTTGGGGACAGGGATAATGAAAAACTGTTTTTT.

The rearrangement links TRBV2 to TRBJ1-3; tentative D call: TRBD1 (5 bases). V lost 0 bases and J lost 5, with 17 bases in between. CDR1 and CDR2 (germline): SNHLY, FYNNEI. The CDR3 is 17 residues long. The CDR3 spells CASSEALQGGTRNTIYF. The CDR3 bases are TGTGCCAGCAGTGAAGCGCTGCAGGGTGGTACACGAAACACCATATATTTT.

V usage is TRBV7-6 and J usage is TRBJ2-3; the match to TRBD1 covers 7 bases. Germline CDR1 is SGHVS and CDR2 is FNYEAQ. Germline trimming cut 5 bases from V and 2 bases from J; bases unmatched to any gene: 4. CDR3 length: 14 residues. The CDR3 DNA sequence: TGTGCCAGCAGCAAGGGACAGCCCACAGATACGCAGTATTTT. The encoded protein is CASSKGQPTDTQYF.

J is TRBJ2-1 and V is TRBV9; D possibly matches TRBD1 or TRBD2 (6 bases each). The CDR3 covers 18 residues. V lost 5 bases, J lost 0 bases, and 21 bases lay in between. Germline V lookup: CDR1 SGDLS, CDR2 YYNGEE. The CDR3 loop reads CASRWGSGGGSSYNEQFF. In DNA, the CDR3 is TGTGCCAGCAGATGGGGCAGCGGAGGGGGGAGCTCCTACAATGAGCAGTTCTTC. Supplemented by reference TRBV9 and TRBJ2-1, the full variable domain reads DSGVTQTPKHLITATGQRVTLRCSPRSGDLSVYWYQQSLDQGLQFLIQYYNGEERAKGNILERFSAQQFPDLHSELNLSSLELGDSALYFCASRWGSGGGSSYNEQFFGPGTRLTVL.

The chain has TRBV27 and TRBJ2-1, with unresolved D. Trimming shortened V by 5 bases and J by 0 bases, and 14 bases separated the two germline ends. Per the germline V gene, CDR1 is MNHEY and CDR2 is SMNVEV (reference sequence). The CDR3 is 16 amino acids. The CDR3 protein is CASSVGSPSSYNEQFF. For the CDR3, the DNA is TGTGCCAGCAGTGTAGGGTCGCCGAGCTCCTACAATGAGCAGTTCTTC.

The chain has TRBV7-9 and TRBJ2-7; D may be TRBD1 or TRBD2 (6 bases each). Trimming took 1 base from V and 3 from J, leaving 16 bases between them. The CDR3 loop spans 16 amino acids. Germline values: CDR1 SEHNR, CDR2 FQNEAQ (reference sequence). CDR3 sequence reads: CASSLEGLGGYYEQYF. As DNA, the CDR3 is TGTGCCAGCAGCTTAGAAGGCCTGGGGGGCTACTACGAGCAGTACTTC.

This chain joins TRBV3-1 (or the pseudogene TRBV3-2) and TRBJ1-3, with D maybe TRBD1 (6 bases). This CDR3 comprises 15 residues. Trimming cost V 1 base and J 2 bases, with 9 bases left between them. Germline V gene data show CDR1 as LGHDT and CDR2 as YNNKEL (reference sequence). The CDR3: CASSQAGTTGNTIYF. DNA for the CDR3: TGTGCCAGCAGCCAAGCGGGGACAACTGGAAACACCATATATTTT.

This clone was recorded a few times. Other DNA variants within this sample encode the same CDR3. V is TRBV2 and J is TRBJ2-3; TRBD1 aligns across 8 bases. Losses at the gene ends were 6 bases for V and 2 bases for J; bases not matched to a gene: 4. There are 14 residues in the CDR3. The V gene's germline CDR1 is SNHLY and CDR2 FYNNEI. CDR3 nucleotides: TGTGCCAGCAGCCGGGACAGGAACACAGATACGCAGTATTTT. Protein product: CASSRDRNTDTQYF.

The rearrangement uses TRBV30 and TRBJ1-3; D unclear. The V gene's germline CDR1 is GTSNPN and CDR2 SVGIG (reference sequence). V shed 7 bases and J shed 2 bases, with 9 bases lying between them. The CDR3 has 12 amino acids. The CDR3 DNA reads as TGTGCCTTCGGGCATACTGGAAACACCATATATTTT. This sequence encodes CAFGHTGNTIYF.

The chain joins TRBV29-1 to TRBJ1-1, with D unclear. V was pared by 5 bases and J by 1 base, with 5 bases between. Germline V gives CDR1 SQVTM, CDR2 ANQGSEA. The CDR3 extends over 11 amino acids. Here the CDR3 reads CSVHKNTEAFF. The CDR3 nucleotides are TGCAGCGTTCACAAGAACACTGAAGCTTTCTTT. The full variable domain, in which reference TRBV29-1 and TRBJ1-1 provide the parts outside the CDR3, is SAVISQKPSRDICQRGTSLTIQCQVDSQVTMMFWYRQQPGQSLTLIATANQGSEATYESGFVIDKFPISRPNLTFSTLTVSNMSPEDSSIYLCSVHKNTEAFFGQGTRLTVV.

There are a few counts of this clone. This rearrangement joins TRBV6-5 to TRBJ1-1, with 11 bases matching TRBD1. Per germline, CDR1 MNHEY and CDR2 SVGAGI. This CDR3 comprises 14 residues. V dropped 6 bases and J dropped 5; count of bases not matched to a gene: 5. CDR3 amino acids: CASRDRGPGTEAFF. Here the CDR3 DNA reads TGTGCCAGCAGGGACAGGGGGCCGGGGACTGAAGCTTTCTTT.

This chain links TRBV13 with TRBJ2-7; D is unclear. This CDR3 spans 12 amino acids. Deletions cut 5 bases from V and 3 bases from J, with 8 bases between. The germline V gene has CDR1 PRHDT and CDR2 FYEKMQ (reference sequence). The CDR3 nucleotides read TGTGCCAGCAGCCGAAAACACTACGAGCAGTACTTC. Translated, it gives CASSRKHYEQYF.

J is TRBJ1-5 and V is TRBV6-5, with TRBD1 matching 7 bases. Germline loops: CDR1 MNHEY, CDR2 SVGAGI. Trimming removed 6 bases from V and 4 bases from J; junction bases left unmatched: 9. The CDR3 loop spans 15 amino acids. CDR3 DNA sequence: TGTGCCAGCAGCAGGGGGATCGAGCTTAATCAGCCCCAGCATTTT. Translated, it gives CASSRGIELNQPQHF.

This clone was found once. J is TRBJ1-2 and V is TRBV2; TRBD1 matches 10 bases. CDR3 size: 18 residues. V shed 7 bases, J shed 1 base, and the junction held 15 bases outside the gene matches. Germline CDR1 is SNHLY and CDR2 is FYNNEI. The DNA of the CDR3 is TGTGCCAGCACCCTACCACGGGACAGGGGCCAAAGTAACTATGGCTACACCTTC. This gives the protein CASTLPRDRGQSNYGYTF.